This is a list of T cell receptor beta chains from one sample in a study of blood T cell repertoires in COVID-19. Method: immunoSEQ multiplex PCR; TCRdb's copy keeps in-frame clones and lacks some. The sample lists 350,000 to 400,000 clones, 89% occurring once. Input material: peripheral blood. These receptors were obtained from a woman aged 25 to 39 with COVID-19, enrolled during active disease. The CDR3 runs from the conserved cysteine through the conserved F or W. The D gene is left open where the match is weak. Clone size, where shown, is once, few, many, or a class for clones that have expanded.

V gene: TRBV4-3; D gene: .; J gene: TRBJ2-3; clone size: .; CDR3 protein: CASSQGTVSTDTQYF; CDR3 DNA: TGCGCCAGCAGCCAAGGGACAGTAAGCACAGATACGCAGTATTTT
V gene: TRBV14; D gene: TRBD2; J gene: TRBJ2-7; clone size: .; CDR3 protein: CASSQPSGGSSYEQYF; CDR3 DNA: TGTGCCAGCAGCCAACCTAGCGGGGGGAGCTCCTACGAGCAGTACTTC
V gene: TRBV7-9; D gene: TRBD1; J gene: TRBJ2-2; clone size: .; CDR3 protein: CASSLFPGQAPTGELFF; CDR3 DNA: TGTGCCAGCAGCTTATTTCCGGGACAGGCGCCCACCGGGGAGCTGTTTTTT
V gene: TRBV5-5; D gene: TRBD2; J gene: TRBJ2-7; clone size: many; CDR3 protein: CASRQTSGGAPYEQYF; CDR3 DNA: TGTGCCAGCAGGCAGACAAGCGGGGGGGCACCCTACGAGCAGTACTTC
V gene: TRBV19; D gene: TRBD2; J gene: TRBJ2-3; clone size: once; CDR3 protein: CASSTTSGSTDTQYF; CDR3 DNA: TGTGCCAGTAGTACGACTAGCGGTAGCACAGATACGCAGTATTTT
V gene: TRBV7-9; D gene: .; J gene: TRBJ2-7; clone size: .; CDR3 protein: CASSEPGQYYEQYF; CDR3 DNA: TGTGCCAGCAGCGAACCGGGACAATATTACGAGCAGTACTTC
V gene: TRBV3-1/TRBV3-2; D gene: TRBD2; J gene: TRBJ2-7; clone size: .; CDR3 protein: CASSQERPRDYSYEQYF; CDR3 DNA: TGTGCCAGCAGCCAAGAAAGACCCCGGGACTACTCCTACGAGCAGTACTTC
V gene: TRBV5-4; D gene: .; J gene: TRBJ2-3; clone size: .; CDR3 protein: CASSWQGADTQYF; CDR3 DNA: TGTGCCAGCAGCTGGCAGGGTGCAGATACGCAGTATTTT
V gene: TRBV28; D gene: TRBD2; J gene: TRBJ2-1; clone size: .; CDR3 protein: CASRGTSGRGSYNEQFF; CDR3 DNA: TGTGCCAGCAGGGGGACTAGCGGGAGAGGCTCCTACAATGAGCAGTTCTTC
V gene: TRBV5-4; D gene: TRBD2; J gene: TRBJ2-1; clone size: .; CDR3 protein: CASSLGWGLAGNYNEQFF; CDR3 DNA: TGTGCCAGCAGCTTGGGATGGGGACTAGCGGGGAATTACAATGAGCAGTTCTTC
V gene: TRBV9; D gene: TRBD2; J gene: TRBJ2-2; clone size: .; CDR3 protein: CASSGPSGGAAGELFF; CDR3 DNA: TGTGCCAGCAGCGGTCCTAGCGGGGGGGCCGCCGGGGAGCTGTTTTTT
V gene: TRBV5-4; D gene: TRBD1; J gene: TRBJ2-5; clone size: .; CDR3 protein: CASRETGVETQYF; CDR3 DNA: TGTGCCAGCAGAGAAACAGGGGTGGAGACCCAGTACTTC
V gene: TRBV4-1; D gene: TRBD1; J gene: TRBJ1-2; clone size: .; CDR3 protein: CASSQKTGLSYGYTF; CDR3 DNA: TGCGCCAGCAGCCAGAAGACAGGGCTGTCATATGGCTACACCTTC
V gene: TRBV24-1; D gene: TRBD2; J gene: TRBJ2-1; clone size: .; CDR3 protein: CATSDPKTSARDPSSYNEQFF; CDR3 DNA: TGTGCCACCAGTGACCCCAAGACTAGCGCACGGGATCCAAGCTCCTACAATGAGCAGTTCTTC
V gene: TRBV28; D gene: TRBD1; J gene: TRBJ1-4; clone size: once; CDR3 protein: CASRNQGGSEKLFF; CDR3 DNA: TGTGCCAGCAGAAATCAGGGGGGTAGCGAAAAACTGTTTTTT
V gene: TRBV5-1; D gene: TRBD1; J gene: TRBJ1-1; clone size: .; CDR3 protein: CASSRRSDRGAEAFF; CDR3 DNA: TGCGCCAGCAGCCGGAGGAGTGACAGGGGAGCTGAAGCTTTCTTT
V gene: TRBV24-1; D gene: .; J gene: TRBJ1-5; clone size: .; CDR3 protein: CATSDRTENQPQHF; CDR3 DNA: TGTGCCACCAGTGATCGGACAGAGAATCAGCCCCAGCATTTT
V gene: TRBV5-1; D gene: .; J gene: TRBJ1-6; clone size: .; CDR3 protein: CASSPGISYNSPLHF; CDR3 DNA: TGCGCCAGCAGCCCAGGGATCTCCTATAATTCACCCCTCCACTTT
V gene: TRBV6-2/TRBV6-3; D gene: TRBD1; J gene: TRBJ2-7; clone size: .; CDR3 protein: CASSYRQGTYEQYF; CDR3 DNA: TGTGCCAGCAGTTACCGACAGGGAACCTACGAGCAGTACTTC
V gene: TRBV12-3/TRBV12-4; D gene: .; J gene: TRBJ1-2; clone size: .; CDR3 protein: CASSFEFHGYTF; CDR3 DNA: TGTGCCAGCAGTTTTGAGTTCCACGGCTACACCTTC
V gene: TRBV19; D gene: TRBD1; J gene: TRBJ1-5; clone size: few; CDR3 protein: CASSGTGNQPQHF; CDR3 DNA: TGTGCCAGTAGTGGGACAGGGAATCAGCCCCAGCATTTT
V gene: TRBV5-5; D gene: .; J gene: TRBJ2-7; clone size: .; CDR3 protein: CASSLTRGVLYEQYF; CDR3 DNA: TGTGCCAGCAGCTTGACCAGGGGCGTTCTCTACGAGCAGTACTTC
V gene: TRBV11-3; D gene: TRBD1; J gene: TRBJ2-3; clone size: .; CDR3 protein: CASSPGGDRGADTQYF; CDR3 DNA: TGTGCCAGCAGCCCAGGAGGGGACAGGGGGGCCGATACGCAGTATTTT
V gene: TRBV18; D gene: .; J gene: TRBJ2-5; clone size: .; CDR3 protein: CASSPPEAWGPEQETQYF; CDR3 DNA: TGTGCCAGCTCACCACCGGAGGCGTGGGGGCCTGAGCAAGAGACCCAGTACTTC
V gene: TRBV4-3; D gene: TRBD2; J gene: TRBJ2-3; clone size: .; CDR3 protein: CASSQRAGGSTDTQYF; CDR3 DNA: TGCGCCAGCAGCCAACGAGCGGGGGGAAGCACAGATACGCAGTATTTT
V gene: TRBV2; D gene: .; J gene: TRBJ2-1; clone size: once; CDR3 protein: CASLPRAGYNEQFF; CDR3 DNA: TGTGCCAGCCTACCGAGGGCGGGCTACAATGAGCAGTTCTTC
V gene: TRBV6-5; D gene: .; J gene: TRBJ1-2; clone size: .; CDR3 protein: CASSYQGSRGYTF; CDR3 DNA: TGTGCCAGCAGTTACCAGGGCTCGCGTGGCTACACCTTC
V gene: TRBV6-5; D gene: .; J gene: TRBJ1-4; clone size: .; CDR3 protein: CASTPLGGKGEKLFF; CDR3 DNA: TGTGCCAGCACCCCCCTGGGGGGGAAGGGTGAAAAACTGTTTTTT
V gene: TRBV12-5; D gene: TRBD1; J gene: TRBJ1-5; clone size: .; CDR3 protein: CASGTTGVNQPQHF; CDR3 DNA: TGTGCTAGTGGCACGACAGGGGTAAATCAGCCCCAGCATTTT
V gene: TRBV5-1; D gene: TRBD2; J gene: TRBJ2-2; clone size: .; CDR3 protein: CASSSGTSSVNTGELFF; CDR3 DNA: TGCGCCAGCAGCTCAGGGACTAGCAGTGTAAATACCGGGGAGCTGTTTTTT
V gene: TRBV5-4; D gene: TRBD1; J gene: TRBJ1-1; clone size: .; CDR3 protein: CASSTWTGGGTEAFF; CDR3 DNA: TGTGCCAGCAGCACCTGGACAGGGGGTGGGACTGAAGCTTTCTTT
V gene: TRBV24-1; D gene: .; J gene: TRBJ2-3; clone size: .; CDR3 protein: CATKDKGYADTQYF; CDR3 DNA: TGTGCCACCAAGGACAAGGGGTACGCAGATACGCAGTATTTT
V gene: TRBV5-1; D gene: TRBD2; J gene: TRBJ2-1; clone size: .; CDR3 protein: CASSFLLAGGVEQFF; CDR3 DNA: TGCGCCAGCAGCTTCCTCCTAGCGGGAGGGGTTGAGCAGTTCTTC
V gene: TRBV5-1; D gene: TRBD2; J gene: TRBJ2-1; clone size: .; CDR3 protein: CASSLSPSGRSTYNEQFF; CDR3 DNA: TGCGCCAGCAGCTTGAGTCCTAGCGGGAGGTCCACCTACAATGAGCAGTTCTTC
V gene: TRBV29-1; D gene: TRBD1; J gene: TRBJ1-2; clone size: .; CDR3 protein: CSVEFVTGGYGYTF; CDR3 DNA: TGCAGCGTTGAGTTCGTGACAGGGGGCTATGGCTACACCTTC
V gene: TRBV11-3; D gene: .; J gene: TRBJ2-1; clone size: .; CDR3 protein: CASSLGGRFGSTYNEQFF; CDR3 DNA: TGTGCCAGCAGCTTAGGCGGAAGGTTTGGCAGTACGTACAATGAGCAGTTCTTC
V gene: TRBV6-5; D gene: .; J gene: TRBJ2-1; clone size: .; CDR3 protein: CASSYTAGYNEQFF; CDR3 DNA: TGTGCCAGCAGTTACACGGCAGGGTACAATGAGCAGTTCTTC
V gene: TRBV7-9; D gene: TRBD1; J gene: TRBJ1-2; clone size: .; CDR3 protein: CASSPTRTGLDYGYTF; CDR3 DNA: TGTGCCAGCAGCCCCACCCGGACAGGCCTGGACTATGGCTACACCTTC
V gene: TRBV4-1; D gene: .; J gene: TRBJ2-7; clone size: .; CDR3 protein: CASSQEVGGFSYEQYF; CDR3 DNA: TGCGCCAGCAGCCAAGAAGTTGGCGGATTTTCCTACGAGCAGTACTTC
V gene: TRBV30; D gene: TRBD1; J gene: TRBJ1-2; clone size: .; CDR3 protein: CAWSAGTGSDAYGYTF; CDR3 DNA: TGTGCCTGGAGTGCAGGGACAGGGTCGGACGCATATGGCTACACCTTC
V gene: TRBV11-3; D gene: .; J gene: TRBJ1-1; clone size: .; CDR3 protein: CASQLGVGDTEAFF; CDR3 DNA: TGTGCCAGCCAATTAGGGGTTGGGGACACTGAAGCTTTCTTT
V gene: TRBV28; D gene: TRBD2; J gene: TRBJ2-5; clone size: .; CDR3 protein: CASSFLLAGQETQYF; CDR3 DNA: TGTGCCAGCAGTTTTCTGCTAGCGGGGCAAGAGACCCAGTACTTC
V gene: TRBV12-5; D gene: TRBD1; J gene: TRBJ2-5; clone size: .; CDR3 protein: CASGLVGWGTDRQETQYF; CDR3 DNA: TGTGCTAGTGGTTTGGTAGGGTGGGGGACAGATCGACAAGAGACCCAGTACTTC
V gene: TRBV18; D gene: TRBD1; J gene: TRBJ2-2; clone size: .; CDR3 protein: CASSPRDRLAGALFF; CDR3 DNA: TGTGCCAGCTCACCCCGGGACAGGCTCGCCGGGGCGCTGTTTTTT
V gene: TRBV30; D gene: .; J gene: TRBJ1-5; clone size: .; CDR3 protein: CAWSVLAGSSNQPQHF; CDR3 DNA: TGTGCCTGGAGTGTACTGGCGGGCAGCTCAAATCAGCCCCAGCATTTT
V gene: TRBV11-3; D gene: .; J gene: TRBJ2-7; clone size: .; CDR3 protein: CASSLGGGRGEQYF; CDR3 DNA: TGTGCCAGCAGCTTAGGAGGGGGTCGAGGCGAGCAGTACTTC
V gene: TRBV11-2; D gene: .; J gene: TRBJ2-3; clone size: .; CDR3 protein: CASSLGGSGSHHF; CDR3 DNA: TGTGCCAGCAGCTTAGGAGGGAGCGGGTCGCACCATTTT
V gene: TRBV28; D gene: .; J gene: TRBJ1-5; clone size: .; CDR3 protein: CASSLDGGRGQPQHF; CDR3 DNA: TGTGCCAGCAGTTTAGATGGAGGGCGGGGGCAGCCCCAGCATTTT
V gene: TRBV11-3; D gene: TRBD2; J gene: TRBJ2-1; clone size: .; CDR3 protein: CASSLLAGDYNEQFF; CDR3 DNA: TGTGCCAGCAGCCTTCTAGCGGGAGATTACAATGAGCAGTTCTTC
V gene: TRBV2; D gene: TRBD2; J gene: TRBJ2-3; clone size: .; CDR3 protein: CASSVPAGATDTQYF; CDR3 DNA: TGTGCCAGCAGTGTCCCAGCGGGGGCGACAGATACGCAGTATTTT
V gene: TRBV14; D gene: .; J gene: TRBJ2-4; clone size: .; CDR3 protein: CASSQDLNIQYF; CDR3 DNA: TGTGCCAGCAGCCAAGATCTGAACATTCAGTACTTC